The clone carrying this TCR beta chain was counted at least ten times. The sample is drawn from a study of T cells in Graves' hyperthyroidism and ophthalmopathy. The CDR3 is 13 residues long. V dropped 5 bases and J dropped 4; count of bases not matched to a gene: 4. CDR1 and CDR2 (germline): DFQATT, SNEGSKA (reference sequence). TCR beta CDR3 region amplification was performed from RNA transcripts. The HTBI primer set was used in a first-round RT-PCR of the TCR CDR3. TCRdb reanalysed the multiplex PCR reads using MiXCR and keeps one entry per CDR3 protein. Of hundreds of thousands of distinct CDR3 sequences in the sample, roughly 15% were seen once.

Sequencing used blood. V is TRBV20-1 and J is TRBJ2-7, with 11 bases aligning to TRBD2. The TCR sequence derives from a woman aged 45-65 years with Graves' ophthalmopathy. The CDR3 DNA follows: TGCAGTGCTCTACTAGCGGGAGAGTACGAGCAGTACTTC. It encodes CSALLAGEYEQYF.